Listed below are T cell receptor beta chains from one sample, sequenced in a study of tumor and adjacent non-tumor tissue in lung cancer. Using its own MiXCR run on the multiplex PCR reads, TCRdb lists one record per CDR3 protein. This table has fewer than 80,000 distinct CDR3 sequences, approximately 68% appearing once. The material sequenced was lung tumor tissue. These receptors originate from a woman in her 70s with non-small cell lung cancer. Both conserved end residues are part of each CDR3. A D gene is named only where the DNA matches it firmly. The listing skips clone size in some rows; elsewhere it reads once, few, many or a size class.

J gene | clone size | V gene | D gene | CDR3 protein | CDR3 DNA
TRBJ2-1 | NA | TRBV20-1 | TRBD2 | CSASQGLANEEFF | TGCAGTGCTAGCCAGGGACTAGCTAATGAGGAGTTCTTC
TRBJ2-7 | NA | TRBV13 | NA | CASSSRQLLYEQYF | TGTGCCAGCAGCTCCAGACAGTTGTTATACGAACAGTACTTC
TRBJ1-1 | NA | TRBV11-1 | TRBD1 | CASIWDRRTEAFF | TGTGCCAGCATCTGGGACAGGAGGACTGAAGCTTTCTTT
TRBJ2-2 | many | TRBV10-1 | NA | CASSDNRVPTGELFF | TGCGCCAGCAGTGACAACAGGGTACCCACCGGGGAGCTGTTTTTT
TRBJ2-5 | NA | TRBV29-1 | NA | CSVVATQLRETQYF | TGCAGCGTTGTTGCGACACAACTTCGAGAGACCCAGTATTTC
TRBJ2-2 | NA | TRBV24-1 | TRBD1 | CTTRGQGVAGELFF | TGTACTACCAGGGGACAGGGGGTTGCCGGGGAGCTGTTTTTT
TRBJ2-1 | many | TRBV12-3/TRBV12-4 | NA | CASRDRVASGRSGEFF | TGTGCCAGTCGGGACAGGGTAGCTAGCGGGAGATCGGGCGAGTTCTTC
TRBJ2-1 | NA | TRBV6-5 | TRBD2 | CAGSSDYLGAGGYNEQFF | TGTGCCGGCAGTTCCGACTATCTAGGAGCGGGAGGGTACAATGAGCAGTTCTTC
TRBJ2-7 | NA | TRBV28 | NA | CASSSPWISGGTYEQYF | TGTGCCAGCAGTTCCCCTTGGATTAGTGGGGGGACCTACGAGCAGTACTTC
TRBJ2-7 | NA | TRBV4-1 | NA | CANSQVTAIDEQYF | TGCGCCAACAGCCAAGTGACGGCCATAGACGAGCAGTATTTC
TRBJ2-3 | NA | TRBV6-1 | NA | CARSAYELADTDTQYF | TGTGCCAGAAGTGCGTATGAACTCGCAGACACAGATACGCAGTATTTT
TRBJ1-5 | many | TRBV20-1 | NA | CSARYAQGLGQPQHF | TGCAGTGCTAGATACGCACAGGGCTTAGGTCAGCCCCAGCATTTT
TRBJ1-5 | NA | TRBV6-5 | NA | CVSTYEGPHQPQHF | TGTGTCAGCACTTACGAGGGCCCCCACCAGCCCCAGCATTTT
TRBJ2-4 | NA | TRBV11-1 | NA | CTSSSSDRLAKNIQYF | TGTACCAGCAGTTCAAGCGACAGACTAGCCAAAAACATTCAGTACTTC
TRBJ1-1 | NA | TRBV6-5 | NA | CACSSRTPQGTEAFF | TGTGCCTGCAGTTCCCGGACCCCGCAGGGGACTGAAGCTTTCTTT
TRBJ2-1 | many | TRBV6-1 | TRBD1 | CASSVGNRGLVDEQFF | TGTGCCAGCAGTGTTGGGAACAGGGGGTTAGTAGATGAGCAGTTCTTC
TRBJ2-1 | NA | TRBV20-1 | NA | CSAPWGETTNEQFF | TGCAGTGCCCCGTGGGGGGAAACTACCAATGAGCAGTTCTTC
TRBJ2-7 | NA | TRBV6-2/TRBV6-3 | NA | CDSTTGTPVYEQYF | TGTGACAGCACTACTGGGACACCAGTCTACGAGCAGTACTTC
TRBJ2-1 | many | TRBV28 | TRBD2 | CASSLAGRLHEQFF | TGTGCCAGCAGTCTAGCGGGGAGGTTACATGAGCAGTTCTTC
TRBJ2-2 | NA | TRBV6-5 | NA | CAGSRSSGEITGELFF | TGTGCCGGCAGCCGATCGAGCGGAGAGATCACCGGGGAGCTGTTTTTT
TRBJ2-5 | NA | TRBV7-3 | NA | CASSPVIQETQYF | TGTGCCAGCAGCCCGGTCATCCAAGAGACCCAGTACTTC
TRBJ2-1 | NA | TRBV28 | NA | CVSSSAAFSYNEQFF | TGTGTCAGTAGTTCGGCGGCTTTCTCCTACAATGAGCAGTTCTTC
TRBJ2-7 | NA | TRBV29-1 | NA | CNIDLSGIVGSYEQYF | TGCAACATTGACCTCTCCGGGATTGTGGGCTCCTACGAGCAGTACTTC
TRBJ2-1 | NA | TRBV9 | TRBD2 | CASSARLAGAYNEQFF | TGTGCCAGCAGCGCTAGACTAGCGGGAGCCTACAATGAGCAATTCTTC
TRBJ2-7 | NA | TRBV14 | NA | CASSQIEAEGPPYEQCF | TGTGCCAGCAGCCAAATCGAAGCGGAAGGCCCACCCTACGAGCAGTGCTTC
TRBJ2-7 | once | TRBV29-1 | NA | CSVALALSYKQYF | TGCAGCGTTGCATTAGCTCTGTCCTACAAGCAGTACTTC
TRBJ1-1 | few | TRBV12-3/TRBV12-4 | NA | CASTLLDPGDTEALF | TGTGCCAGCACTTTATTGGATCCCGGGGACACTGAAGCTCTCTTT
TRBJ1-2 | NA | TRBV25-1 | NA | CASGGGVGVYDYTF | TGTGCCAGCGGTGGGGGGGTTGGGGTCTATGACTACACCTTC
TRBJ2-7 | few | TRBV13 | NA | CACSKFLNTIEIYEQYF | TGTGCCTGCAGCAAATTTTTGAACACGATCGAAATATACGAGCAGTACTTC
TRBJ2-2 | NA | TRBV4-2 | TRBD2 | CASSHPGASGRRVAGELFF | TGTGCCAGCAGCCACCCTGGGGCTAGCGGGAGGCGGGTCGCCGGGGAGCTGTTTTTT
TRBJ1-2 | many | TRBV30 | NA | CAWTGMDGYTF | TGTGCCTGGACAGGGATGGATGGCTACACCTTC
TRBJ2-1 | few | TRBV30 | TRBD1 | CVWSDQTGYFKNEQFF | TGTGTCTGGAGTGACCAGACAGGGTATTTTAAAAATGAGCAGTTCTTC
TRBJ2-5 | many | TRBV5-5 | TRBD1 | CASSLSQGVQETQYF | TGTGCCAGCAGCTTGAGTCAGGGGGTCCAAGAGACCCAGTACTTC
TRBJ2-1 | few | TRBV6-5 | NA | CASSYADPWNGQFF | TGTGCCAGCAGTTACGCGGACCCTTGGAATGGGCAGTTCTTC
TRBJ2-6 | NA | TRBV29-1 | NA | CSVEMSSGANVLTF | TGCAGCGTTGAGATGAGCTCTGGGGCCAACGTCCTGACCTTC
TRBJ1-3 | NA | TRBV7-9 | NA | CSSSFRQAAGNTIYF | TGTTCCAGCAGTTTTCGCCAAGCGGCTGGAAACACCATATATTTT
TRBJ1-1 | many | TRBV7-2 | TRBD1 | CASSPSWDRWTEAFF | TGTGCCAGCAGCCCCTCTTGGGACAGGTGGACTGAAGCTTTCTTT
TRBJ2-7 | NA | TRBV29-1 | NA | CSVASARSYEQYF | TGCAGCGTTGCGTCAGCTCGGTCCTATGAGCAGTACTTC
TRBJ1-3 | many | TRBV29-1 | NA | CSVKGSGNTIYF | TGCAGCGTTAAAGGCTCTGGAAACACCATATATTTT
TRBJ2-3 | many | TRBV20-1 | TRBD2 | CSGLAGGLTDTQYF | TGCAGTGGCCTAGCGGGAGGGCTGACAGATACGCAGTATTTT
TRBJ2-1 | NA | TRBV25-1 | NA | CASSDGPGSEDYNEQFF | TGTGCCAGCAGTGACGGTCCAGGGTCGGAGGACTACAATGAGCAGTTCTTC
TRBJ1-2 | NA | TRBV29-1 | NA | CSAQRGIQLRGYTF | TGCAGCGCCCAACGGGGGATCCAGCTAAGAGGCTACACCTTC
TRBJ2-1 | NA | TRBV6-5 | NA | CASRRNYLENEQFF | TGTGCCAGCAGACGTAATTACCTTGAGAATGAGCAGTTCTTC
TRBJ1-1 | NA | TRBV12-3/TRBV12-4 | NA | CASKSSADEVFF | TGTGCCAGCAAATCCAGTGCGGATGAAGTTTTCTTT
TRBJ2-3 | NA | TRBV5-1 | NA | CAGSINTDTQYF | TGCGCCGGCAGCATCAACACAGATACGCAGTATTTT
TRBJ2-1 | NA | TRBV4-1 | TRBD2 | CASSQVTRRTRGKYNEQFF | TGCGCCAGCAGCCAAGTTACACGGAGGACTAGAGGAAAATACAATGAGCAGTTCTTC
TRBJ2-2 | many | TRBV6-2/TRBV6-3 | TRBD2 | CASSYPNPGLANTGELFF | TGTGCCAGCAGTTACCCCAATCCGGGACTAGCAAACACCGGGGAGCTGTTTTTT
TRBJ1-1 | NA | TRBV11-2 | NA | CASSWAGPENTEAIF | TGTGCCAGCAGCTGGGCAGGACCTGAGAACACTGAAGCTATCTTT
TRBJ2-1 | once | TRBV20-1 | NA | CRGPGRQGGYNEQFF | TGCAGGGGCCCTGGACGTCAGGGGGGGTACAATGAGCAGTTCTTC
TRBJ1-5 | NA | TRBV20-1 | NA | CNANLPLNSNQPQHF | TGCAATGCTAATTTACCGCTTAACTCGAATCAGCCCCAGCATTTT
TRBJ1-6 | medium-sized | TRBV6-6 | NA | CAVQIYNSPLHF | TGTGCCGTACAGATTTATAATTCACCCCTCCACTTT
TRBJ1-1 | many | TRBV29-1 | TRBD1 | CSGVGGQELEAFF | TGCAGCGGAGTAGGGGGACAGGAACTTGAAGCTTTCTTT
TRBJ2-1 | once | TRBV20-1 | TRBD2 | CNARHTSGSSYDEQFF | TGCAATGCTAGACACACGAGCGGGAGTTCCTACGATGAGCAGTTCTTC
TRBJ2-7 | many | TRBV5-1 | TRBD1 | CASSLAPGQSYEQYF | TGCGCCAGCAGCTTGGCACCGGGACAGAGCTACGAGCAGTACTTC
TRBJ2-1 | NA | TRBV6-2/TRBV6-3 | TRBD1 | CASNYSAFRDRQYNEQFF | TGTGCCAGCAACTACTCGGCATTCCGGGACAGACAATACAATGAGCAGTTCTTC